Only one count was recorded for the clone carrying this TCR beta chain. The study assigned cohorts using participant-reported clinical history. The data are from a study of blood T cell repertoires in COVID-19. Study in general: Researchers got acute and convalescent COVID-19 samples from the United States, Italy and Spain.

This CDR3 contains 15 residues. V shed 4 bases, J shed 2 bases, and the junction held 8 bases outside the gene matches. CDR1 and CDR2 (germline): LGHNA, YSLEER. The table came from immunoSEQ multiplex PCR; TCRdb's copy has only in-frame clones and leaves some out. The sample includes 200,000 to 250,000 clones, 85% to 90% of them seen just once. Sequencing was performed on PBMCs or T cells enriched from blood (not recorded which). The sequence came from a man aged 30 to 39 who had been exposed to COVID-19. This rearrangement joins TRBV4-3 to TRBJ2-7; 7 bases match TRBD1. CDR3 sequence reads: CASSPGTGVPYEQYF. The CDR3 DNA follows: TGCGCCAGCAGCCCCGGCACAGGGGTCCCCTACGAGCAGTACTTC.